This TCR beta chain was documented in a study of OX40 agonist ivuxolimab in advanced cancers. Study-level background: Ivuxolimab was a fully human IgG2 agonistic monoclonal antibody targeting the costimulatory receptor OX40 (CD134). Of the approximately 50 patients in dose escalation, about 20 had hepatocellular carcinoma, around 15 had melanoma, 9 had renal cell carcinoma and 9 had head and neck cancer. A male proportion of 82.7% and a mean age of around 60 years, ranging from roughly 23 to 79, were recorded for the dose-escalation cohort. Patients were allowed to have had prior anti-PD-1, anti-PD-L1 or anti-CTLA-4 therapy, and about 40% of the dose-escalation patients had been treated with checkpoint inhibitors. Partial responses were achieved by three dose-escalation patients, of whom one had hepatocellular carcinoma and two had cutaneous melanoma. Intravenous ivuxolimab was administered to patients every 2 weeks at six dose levels: 0.01, 0.1, 0.3, 1.5, 3 and 10 mg/kg. Peripheral TCRbeta sequencing was intended to test whether TCR sequence diversity was altered and clonal T-cell expansion was caused by ivuxolimab. The monotherapy dose-escalation portion (N ≈ 50 patients) of the phase I ivuxolimab trial is reported in the paper.

Patients with autoimmune disease history or receiving systemic immunosuppression were excluded from the trial. In every dose cohort, peripheral blood was drawn for TCR sequencing at baseline, cycle 4 day 1, and cycle 7 day 1. Samples were obtained from an open-label, multicenter, first-in-human phase I dose-escalation trial of ivuxolimab. Adults with locally advanced or metastatic melanoma, renal cell carcinoma, hepatocellular carcinoma or head and neck squamous cell carcinoma were enrolled in the trial. Before TCR sequencing, CD4+ T cells and CD8+ T cells from peripheral blood were sorted into separate populations. Here is what the overall study found, with its caveats: The antigen specificity of the peripheral T cells that underwent clonal expansion was not determined. Low levels of normalized T-cell clonal expansion were also seen in some patients who did not respond. Partial responders in the 0.1-3.0 mg/kg groups had among the lowest normalized peripheral clonal expansion, especially among CD8+ T cells. After ivuxolimab, expanded clones were on average more numerous among CD8+ T cells than among CD4+ T cells. At doses from 0.1 to 3.0 mg/kg, clonal expansion was seen in both CD4+ and CD8+ blood T cells between baseline and week 6.

Of note for this clone: Its antigen is currently not known. Qualities for individual bases were not recorded, and no much larger clone is one base off.

To sequence the TCRbeta CDR3 region, genomic DNA was isolated from the sorted cells. The immunoSEQ Assay was used to sequence the TCRbeta CDR3 regions. The table was pulled from immuneACCESS by TCRdb, which kept in-frame rearrangements only. Such tables lose some clones; where checked, under half of the loss comes from unresolved V genes, and the rest has no known cause. Here the sample has roughly 70,000 clones; approximately 90% occur a single time. 8% to 10% of the sample rests with the top ten. The sequence derives from an adult with an advanced solid tumor such as melanoma, head and neck, liver or kidney cancer. The source material was CD4+ or CD8+ T cells sorted from blood, sampled in a trial of the OX40 agonist ivuxolimab.

The CDR3 in this case is CASSFLGGRAEAFF. Read as DNA, the sequence is TGTGCCAGCTCCTTCCTCGGGGGGAGGGCTGAAGCTTTCTTT. The receptor chain draws on TRBV11-1 and TRBJ1-1; TRBD1 could be the D gene, as 5 bases match. The CDR3 runs 14 amino acids, cysteine and phenylalanine included. Only the CDR3 portion is preserved as DNA: 42 bases, with reading frame beginning at the first base. Via the germline V gene (reference sequence), CDR1 is SGHAT and CDR2 FQDESV. V was cut back by 8 bases and J by 6 bases, leaving a gap of 19 bases between them.